What follows describes a single T cell receptor (beta chain). The cohort comprised adults aged about 18 to 100 years residing in approximately 25 US areas. The CDR3 is 11 residues long. V was pared by 8 bases and J by 3 bases, with 8 bases between. Germline V gene sequence: CDR1 LNHDA, CDR2 SQIVND (reference sequence). The source of the sample is a study of blood T cell repertoires in COVID-19. In the original analysis: Amplified reference gene primers provided the basis for estimating nucleated cell counts. Sequenced by immunoSEQ multiplex PCR; TCRdb stores in-frame clones only, minus some. The V and J calls and clone size were taken over from that table, and D and trimming were inferred from the DNA. The top ten hold over 7% of the sample, which has 200,000 or so clones, around 81% seen once.

Material: PBMCs or T cells enriched from blood (not recorded which). The chain couples TRBV19 to TRBJ2-7, with TRBD1 as a possible D gene (5 bases). This receptor was identified in a middle-aged woman with acute COVID-19. The chain's CDR3 is CASSQDYEQYF. CDR3 nucleotide sequence: TGTGCCAGTTCACAGGACTACGAGCAGTACTTC.